The T cell receptor (beta chain) described here comes from a study of cytomegalovirus exposure and HLA in healthy donors. The V gene's germline CDR1 is SGHDT and CDR2 YYEEEE. The CDR3 consists of 16 residues. Trimming pared 2 bases from V and 4 bases from J, leaving 18 bases between. This clone was picked up one time. Here immunoSEQ multiplex PCR was the method, and the copy in TCRdb shows in-frame clones only, minus some. This table holds roughly 60,000 clones, 90% to 97% found once. The sample taken for sequencing was PBMCs. The clonotype was recovered from a young woman in good health and CMV-seronegative. This sequence joins TRBV5-6 and TRBJ1-1; D is perhaps TRBD1 (6 bases). CDR3 in amino acids: CASSLWGGIGGTEAFF. In DNA form, the CDR3 reads TGTGCCAGCAGCTTATGGGGGGGGATAGGGGGCACTGAAGCTTTCTTT.